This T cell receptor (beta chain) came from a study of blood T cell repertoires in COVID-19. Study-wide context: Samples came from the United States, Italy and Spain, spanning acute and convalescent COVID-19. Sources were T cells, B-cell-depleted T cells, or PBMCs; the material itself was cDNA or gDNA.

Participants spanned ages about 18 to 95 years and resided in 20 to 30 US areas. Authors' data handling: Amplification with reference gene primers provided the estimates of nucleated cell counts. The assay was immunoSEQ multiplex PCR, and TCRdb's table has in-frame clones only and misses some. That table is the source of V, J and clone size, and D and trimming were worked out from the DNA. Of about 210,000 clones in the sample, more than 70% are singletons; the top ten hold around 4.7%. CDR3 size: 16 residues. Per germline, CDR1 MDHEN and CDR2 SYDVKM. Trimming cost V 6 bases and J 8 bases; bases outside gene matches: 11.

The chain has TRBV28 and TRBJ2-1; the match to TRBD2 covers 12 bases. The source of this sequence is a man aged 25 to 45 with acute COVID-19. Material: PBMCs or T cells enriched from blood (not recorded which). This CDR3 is CASSPPSGGGPDEQFF. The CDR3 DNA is TGTGCCAGCAGCCCCCCTAGCGGGGGGGGCCCGGATGAGCAGTTCTTC.